These 30 T cell receptor beta chains were all obtained from the same sample, sequenced in a study of blood T cells in healthy people across ages. Next came a second PCR, run for roughly 7 to 12 cycles, which used a sample-barcoded 5' primer along with a J-beta primer mix. TCRdb recomputed calls from the 5' RACE reads with MiXCR, one row per CDR3 protein. The sample records around 670,000 distinct CDR3 sequences, approximately 30% being singletons. Material: blood. All receptors come from a woman older than 75 in good health.

The sample holds many counts of this clonotype. The chain is built from TRBV15 and TRBJ2-1; TRBD2 is a possible D gene (5 bases). CDR1 is LNHNV and CDR2 is YYDKDF in the germline V gene (reference sequence). Trimming shortened V by 5 bases and J by 6 bases, and 14 bases separated the two germline ends. This CDR3 has 14 residues. This CDR3 is CATSLTRVSNEQFF. DNA of the CDR3: TGTGCCACCAGCCTCACTAGGGTTTCCAATGAGCAGTTCTTC.

Many counts were recorded for this clonotype. The CDR3 region has the DNA TGTGCCAGCTCATGGGTGGACACTGAAGCTTTCTTT. Amino acid sequence: CASSWVDTEAFF. The rearrangement joins TRBV9 to TRBJ1-1; D is undetermined. V lost 7 bases, J lost 3 bases, and 10 bases lay in between. The CDR3 length is 12 residues. Germline CDR1 and CDR2: SGDLS and YYNGEE.

This clonotype was seen just once. The CDR3 DNA sequence: TGTGCCAGCAGCATCCTTAGCGGGGGCCATGAGCAGTTCTTC. It is translated as CASSILSGGHEQFF. J is TRBJ2-1 and V is TRBV7-3; 9 bases are a match to TRBD2. The V gene end was trimmed by 5 bases and the J gene end by 8 bases; junction bases not matched to a gene: 7. CDR1 SGHTA and CDR2 FQGTGA come from the germline V gene. The CDR3 length is 14 residues.

This clonotype was counted at least ten times. The rearrangement uses TRBV29-1 and TRBJ1-2; tentatively, D is TRBD1 (6 bases). V was trimmed by 5 bases and J by 5 bases, leaving 12 bases between them. Germline V gene data show CDR1 as SQVTM and CDR2 as ANQGSEA. This CDR3 is built from 12 residues. For the CDR3, the DNA is TGCAGCGTTCGGACAGTGGGATATGGCTACACCTTC. Translating gives CSVRTVGYGYTF.

CDR3 sequence: CATSKGPDYGYTF. The DNA for the CDR3 is TGTGCCACCTCAAAGGGGCCAGATTATGGCTACACCTTC. The chain carries TRBV24-1 and TRBJ1-2; D is perhaps TRBD1 (5 bases). The V gene lost 9 bases and the J gene lost 5 bases, with 15 bases spanning the gap. Germline assignment: CDR1 KGHDR and CDR2 SFDVKD. This CDR3 is 13 amino acids long.

This clonotype was counted only a few times. The rearrangement joins TRBV7-8 to TRBJ1-1; TRBD1 aligns across 7 bases. This CDR3 has 15 amino acids. Germline V gene data show CDR1 as SGHVS and CDR2 as FQNEAQ. J lost 0 bases, V lost 5 bases, and 6 bases had no gene match. The CDR3 nucleotides read TGTGCCAGCAGCCCGCGGGGACAGATGAACACTGAAGCTTTCTTT. Amino acids: CASSPRGQMNTEAFF. Complete variable domain (other parts from reference TRBV7-8 and TRBJ1-1): GAGVSQSPRYKVAKRGQDVALRCDPISGHVSLFWYQQALGQGPEFLTYFQNEAQLDKSGLPSDRFFAERPEGSVSTLKIQRTQQEDSAVYLCASSPRGQMNTEAFFGQGTRLTVV.

The J gene is TRBJ1-1, the V gene TRBV18, with D unresolved. Trimming stripped 1 base from V and 6 bases from J, with 6 bases between. CDR1 and CDR2 (germline): KGHSH, LQKENI. The CDR3 length is 12 residues. The CDR3 spells CASSPLTAEAFF. The CDR3 coding sequence is TGTGCCAGCTCACCACTTACAGCTGAAGCTTTCTTT. Together with reference TRBV18 and TRBJ1-1, the CDR3 gives the full variable domain: NAGVMQNPRHLVRRRGQEARLRCSPMKGHSHVYWYRQLPEEGLKFMVYLQKENIIDESGMPKERFSAEFPKEGPSILRIQQVVRGDSAAYFCASSPLTAEAFFGQGTRLTVV.

The CDR3 sequence: CASSVATDGGEQYF. As DNA, the CDR3 is TGTGCCAGCAGCGTAGCTACGGATGGAGGTGAGCAGTACTTC. The chain has TRBV9 and TRBJ2-5, with D tentatively TRBD2 (5 bases). Germline CDR1 reads SGDLS; CDR2 reads YYNGEE. The V end lost 0 bases, the J end lost 11 bases, and 17 bases lay between the germline ends. The CDR3 contains 14 residues.

There are many counts of this clonotype. The J gene is TRBJ1-2, the V gene TRBV20-1, with D maybe TRBD1 (6 bases). Between the trimmed V and J ends, which lost 0 bases and 4 bases, there was a span of 15 bases. Per germline, CDR1 DFQATT and CDR2 SNEGSKA (reference sequence). There are 15 residues in the CDR3. CDR3 nucleotides: TGCAGTGCTAGAGACCTTCACGGACAGCGCTATGGCTACACCTTC. Its translation: CSARDLHGQRYGYTF.

In its sample, this clonotype was seen many times. A read error may explain this, as a much larger clone is one base away. The DNA for the CDR3 is TGCAGTGTCATGATCCAAAGCGGGGGGTACTACAATGAGCAGTACTTC. Amino acids: CSVMIQSGGYYNEQYF. This chain joins TRBV20-1 and TRBJ2-7, with 9 bases that match TRBD2. The CDR3 runs to 16 residues. With 7 bases clipped from V and 7 bases from J, the junction kept 20 bases outside the gene matches. Per the germline V gene, CDR1 is DFQATT and CDR2 is SNEGSKA (reference sequence).

This clonotype appeared many times. The gene calls are TRBV7-2 and TRBJ2-1; TRBD2 matches 10 bases. This CDR3 has 15 residues. J lost 10 bases, V lost 4 bases, and 10 bases had no gene match. The germline V gene has CDR1 SGHTA and CDR2 FQGNSA. The CDR3 loop is CASSWSSGGASEQFF. CDR3 sequence (DNA): TGTGCCAGCAGCTGGAGCAGCGGGGGGGCCAGCGAGCAGTTCTTC. Full variable domain (outside the CDR3, taken from reference TRBV7-2 and TRBJ2-1): GAGVSQSPSNKVTEKGKDVELRCDPISGHTALYWYRQSLGQGLEFLIYFQGNSAPDKSGLPSDRFSAERTGGSVSTLTIQRTQQEDSAVYLCASSWSSGGASEQFFGPGTRLTVL.

This clonotype occurred many times. V and J are TRBV6-2 or TRBV6-3 and TRBJ1-5, with 9 bases aligning to TRBD1. The junction had 12 bases not matched to a gene; V was cut back by 6 bases and J by 0 bases. CDR1 MNHEY and CDR2 SVGEGT come from the germline V gene. This CDR3 has 18 amino acids. The CDR3 DNA sequence: TGTGCCAGCAGGAGAATGGACAGGGGATTTTATAGCAATCAGCCCCAGCATTTT. This gives the protein CASRRMDRGFYSNQPQHF.

The V call is TRBV4-3, the J call TRBJ2-7, with D perhaps TRBD2 (6 bases). Germline lookup yields CDR1 LGHNA and CDR2 YSLEER. V was cut by 0 bases and J by 3 bases, with 15 bases left in between. CDR3 length: 16 residues. CDR3 loop: CASSQDLWRGNYEQYF. As DNA, the CDR3 is TGCGCCAGCAGCCAAGATTTATGGCGGGGAAACTACGAGCAGTACTTC.

This clonotype was picked up many times. The chain carries TRBV7-8 and TRBJ2-5; the match to TRBD2 covers 8 bases. The ends lost 1 base at V and 9 bases at J; junction bases unmatched: 10. CDR3 length equals 15 residues. Germline V lookup: CDR1 SGHVS, CDR2 FQNEAQ. CDR3 DNA sequence: TGTGCCAGCAGCTTAGTAACACGGGGGGGCCGAGCCCAGTACTTC. This gives the protein CASSLVTRGGRAQYF.

This clonotype was seen only a few times. This may stem from a read error, because a much larger clone lies one nucleotide away. The chain combines TRBV6-5 with TRBJ2-7, with D perhaps assigned TRBD1 or TRBD2 (5 bases each). V lost 2 bases, J lost 6 bases, and 11 bases lay in between. The germline CDR1 and CDR2 sequences are MNHEY and SVGAGI. The CDR3 extends over 13 amino acids. The CDR3 DNA sequence: TGTGCCAGCAGTTACGGGGGTTGTGGCGAGCAGTACTTC. This translates into CASSYGGCGEQYF.

This clonotype appeared a few times. This rearrangement joins TRBV5-1 to TRBJ2-1; TRBD2 is a possible D gene (7 bases). The length of the CDR3 is 14 residues. Germline CDR1 and CDR2: SGHRS and YFSETQ. Trimming pared 3 bases from V and 8 bases from J, leaving 15 bases between. CDR3 sequence (DNA): TGCGCCAGCAGCTGGGGGGGGGGCTCAGATGAGCAGTTCTTC. Its protein is CASSWGGGSDEQFF.

With respect to this clonotype: Relative to the germline gene, one junction end is altered; a read error may explain this. The chain is built from TRBV12-3 or TRBV12-4 and TRBJ2-7; TRBD1 matches 9 bases. This CDR3 region has 13 residues. As DNA, the CDR3 is TGTGCCAGCAGTTTGGACAGGGGCTACGAGCGGTACTTC. This codes for CASSLDRGYERYF.

This clonotype was seen at least ten times. This rearrangement joins TRBV7-3 to TRBJ2-1; 7 bases are shared with TRBD2. Losses at the gene ends were 4 bases for V and 10 bases for J; bases not matched to a gene: 13. The germline CDR1 and CDR2 sequences are SGHTA and FQGTGA. The CDR3 runs to 15 residues. CDR3 protein: CASSSLAAKVGEQFF. CDR3 nucleotides: TGTGCCAGCAGCTCTCTAGCGGCAAAAGTGGGGGAGCAGTTCTTC.

The chain uses TRBV7-2 and TRBJ1-1, with a possible D match to TRBD1 (5 bases). V was cut by 5 bases and J by 4 bases, with 14 bases left in between. The CDR3 is 14 residues long. The germline V gene has CDR1 SGHTA and CDR2 FQGNSA. CDR3 nucleotide sequence: TGTGCCAGCAGCCTAACATTGGGGCCCACTGAAGCTTTCTTT. This gives the protein CASSLTLGPTEAFF.

A word on this clonotype: A much larger clone sits a single nucleotide away, making a read error possible. The rearrangement joins TRBV6-6 to TRBJ1-2; D unclear. CDR3 length: 14 amino acids. CDR1 is MNHNY, CDR2 SVGAGI, per germline (reference sequence). V was pared by 0 bases and J by 8 bases, with 13 bases between. DNA of the CDR3: TGTGCCAGCAGTTACTCGGAGACAATGGGAGGCTACACCTTC. Translation: CASSYSETMGGYTF.

This chain joins TRBV20-1 and TRBJ1-5; TRBD1 might be the D (5 bases). Germline lookup yields CDR1 DFQATT and CDR2 SNEGSKA (reference sequence). V was shortened by 6 bases and J by 6 bases, with 15 bases between the two germline ends. CDR3 size: 13 residues. The CDR3 here is CSAGDAEIQPQHF. CDR3 nucleotide sequence: TGCAGTGCGGGGGACGCCGAGATTCAGCCCCAGCATTTT.

This clonotype has more than one count but fewer than ten. Given a much more abundant clone one base away, this may be a read error. The chain is built from TRBV15 and TRBJ2-4; D is unclear. The end of the DNA is better explained by TRBJ2-7, so the J call may be wrong. From germline, CDR1 is LNHNV and CDR2 YYDKDF (reference sequence). CDR3 size: 11 residues. CDR3 coding DNA: TGTGCCACCAGCATGAGTTACGAGCAGTACTTC. Its translation is CATSMSYEQYF.

This chain uses TRBV13 with TRBJ1-2; the D is unclear. CDR3 length: 14 residues. Trimming took 4 bases from V and 6 from J, leaving 15 bases between them. Germline loops: CDR1 PRHDT, CDR2 FYEKMQ (reference sequence). For the CDR3, the DNA is TGTGCCAGCAGCTGGGGAAGGGCTCCGGATGGCTACACCTTC. This translates into CASSWGRAPDGYTF.

This chain joins TRBV5-1 and TRBJ1-4; D gene unclear. The germline V and J ends were trimmed by 4 bases and 6 bases, with 10 bases remaining between them. Per germline, CDR1 SGHRS and CDR2 YFSETQ. The CDR3 extends over 13 amino acids. CDR3 DNA: TGCGCCAGCAGCCTGGGCTTAGATGAAAAACTGTTTTTT. Translated: CASSLGLDEKLFF.

In this sample, this clonotype turned up many times. With a much larger clone just one base away, this may be a read error. The chain recombines TRBV10-3 with TRBJ2-7; D might be TRBD2 (5 bases). Germline values: CDR1 ENHRY, CDR2 SYGVKD. The V end lost 6 bases, the J end lost 4 bases, and 7 bases lay between the germline ends. The CDR3 runs to 11 residues. CDR3 residues: CAIREEYEQYF. CDR3 sequence (DNA): TGTGCCATCAGGGAGGAGTACGAGCAGTACTTC.

The CDR3 is CASSLERAVGGNEQYF. DNA for the CDR3: TGCGCCAGCAGCTTGGAGAGGGCGGTGGGTGGAAACGAGCAGTACTTC. This chain joins TRBV5-1 and TRBJ2-7, with D perhaps matching TRBD2 (5 bases). Germline CDR1 and CDR2: SGHRS and YFSETQ. Trimming stripped 0 bases from V and 5 bases from J, with 18 bases between. The CDR3 runs to 16 residues.

V and J are TRBV5-4 and TRBJ2-5, with TRBD1 as a possible D gene (6 bases). The J call may be in error: the DNA end matches TRBJ2-7 better. Per germline, CDR1 SGHNT and CDR2 YYREEE (reference sequence). The CDR3 length is 15 residues. The CDR3 reads CASSPPGQGTREQYF. The CDR3 coding sequence is TGTGCCAGCAGCCCACCGGGACAAGGAACCCGCGAGCAGTACTTC.

This rearrangement joins TRBV19 to TRBJ2-1; 10 bases map to TRBD2. The CDR3 runs 15 residues. Trimming took 4 bases from V and 5 from J; bases not matched to a gene: 5. The germline CDR1 and CDR2 sequences are LNHDA and SQIVND (reference sequence). The CDR3 sequence is CASSTSGGPNNEQFF. CDR3 sequence (DNA): TGTGCCAGTAGTACTAGCGGGGGACCTAACAATGAGCAGTTCTTC.

This chain links TRBV7-8 with TRBJ2-7; D could derive from TRBD1 or TRBD2 (7 bases each). V gave up 5 bases and J gave up 7 bases, with 21 bases separating them. The CDR3 has 15 amino acids. Germline V gene data show CDR1 as SGHVS and CDR2 as FQNEAQ. CDR3 DNA: TGTGCCAGCAGCGCCAGGGGGGGCCCCAACAATGAGCAGTACTTC. This sequence encodes CASSARGGPNNEQYF.

The genes are TRBV3-1 and TRBJ2-5, with 10 bases fitting TRBD2. From germline, CDR1 is LGHDT and CDR2 YNNKEL (reference sequence). After removal of 0 bases from V and 5 bases from J, the junction contained 6 bases not matched to a gene. The CDR3 consists of 16 residues. The CDR3 sequence is CASSQDRGLAVETQYF. The CDR3 region has the DNA TGTGCCAGCAGCCAAGACCGTGGACTAGCGGTGGAGACCCAGTACTTC.